The clone carrying this TCR beta chain was recorded many times. What it binds is not known. Each TCR transcript was tagged with a 10-nucleotide random UMI during 5'RACE. A single record per CDR3 protein comes from TCRdb applying MiXCR to the 5' RACE reads. The table lists over 55,000 distinct CDR3 sequences, more than 7.5% of them singletons. The record originates from a study of neurological immune-mediated disorders. Study findings and constraints: Private repertoires in all groups were suggested by the absence of shared CDR3 amino acid sequences among expanded clones across subjects.

With 1 base removed from V and 6 bases from J, the gap between germline ends came to 15 bases. Germline V gene lookup returns CDR1 SGDLS and CDR2 YYNGEE. The CDR3 contains 15 residues. Time point in this sample: longitudinal time-point 2. The receptor was isolated from a young man in good health. The chain joins TRBV9 to TRBJ2-3; D may be TRBD2 (6 bases). The sample comprised PBMCs. The chain's CDR3 is CASSVSPVGGDTQYF. CDR3 bases: TGTGCCAGCAGCGTATCCCCCGTAGGAGGGGATACGCAGTATTTT. Combining the CDR3 with reference TRBV9 and TRBJ2-3 gives the whole variable domain DSGVTQTPKHLITATGQRVTLRCSPRSGDLSVYWYQQSLDQGLQFLIQYYNGEERAKGNILERFSAQQFPDLHSELNLSSLELGDSALYFCASSVSPVGGDTQYFGPGTRLTVL.